Only a few counts were recorded for the clone carrying this T cell receptor beta chain. Its antigen remains unknown. This sample was taken from a study of response to subunit inactivated influenza vaccine. TCRdb passed the RT-PCR reads through MiXCR, listing each CDR3 protein once. The sample consists of hundreds of thousands of distinct CDR3 sequences, 15% to 19% of them appearing once. Study-level points and caveats: Authors suggested each seasonal influenza vaccination recruits few new T cells.

Germline CDR1 SQVTM, CDR2 ANQGSEA. This CDR3 has 10 amino acids. V shed 6 bases and J shed 10 bases, with 12 bases lying between them. This sample comprised PBMCs from blood, obtained roughly 12 days after vaccination. The sequence came from a man aged 50 or older who received an inactivated influenza vaccine. This chain links TRBV29-1 with TRBJ1-1; D unresolved. CDR3: CSVETETAFF. DNA of the CDR3: TGCAGCGTGGAGACGGAAACAGCTTTCTTT.